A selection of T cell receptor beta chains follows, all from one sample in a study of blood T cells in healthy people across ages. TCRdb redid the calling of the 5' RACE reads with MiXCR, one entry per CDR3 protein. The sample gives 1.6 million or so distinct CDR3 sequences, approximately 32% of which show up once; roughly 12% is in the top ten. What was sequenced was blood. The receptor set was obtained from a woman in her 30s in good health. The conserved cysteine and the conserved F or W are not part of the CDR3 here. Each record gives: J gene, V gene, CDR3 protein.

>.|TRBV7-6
ASGLPSGGSGTQY
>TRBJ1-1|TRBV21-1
ASSRRERLAAF
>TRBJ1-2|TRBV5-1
ASSLAAGPGYT
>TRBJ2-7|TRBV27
ASSFRWTGSSYEQY
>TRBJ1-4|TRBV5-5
ASSRQANEKRF
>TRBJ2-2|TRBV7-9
ASTERTGVVLGELF
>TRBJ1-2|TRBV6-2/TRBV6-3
ASSALRGLTGYT
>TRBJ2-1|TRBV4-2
ASSPAGTRDDEQF
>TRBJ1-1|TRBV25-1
ASRVRGEATEAF
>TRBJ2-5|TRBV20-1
SHGTSGRVGETQY
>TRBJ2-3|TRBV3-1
ASSVSSGGGTDTQY